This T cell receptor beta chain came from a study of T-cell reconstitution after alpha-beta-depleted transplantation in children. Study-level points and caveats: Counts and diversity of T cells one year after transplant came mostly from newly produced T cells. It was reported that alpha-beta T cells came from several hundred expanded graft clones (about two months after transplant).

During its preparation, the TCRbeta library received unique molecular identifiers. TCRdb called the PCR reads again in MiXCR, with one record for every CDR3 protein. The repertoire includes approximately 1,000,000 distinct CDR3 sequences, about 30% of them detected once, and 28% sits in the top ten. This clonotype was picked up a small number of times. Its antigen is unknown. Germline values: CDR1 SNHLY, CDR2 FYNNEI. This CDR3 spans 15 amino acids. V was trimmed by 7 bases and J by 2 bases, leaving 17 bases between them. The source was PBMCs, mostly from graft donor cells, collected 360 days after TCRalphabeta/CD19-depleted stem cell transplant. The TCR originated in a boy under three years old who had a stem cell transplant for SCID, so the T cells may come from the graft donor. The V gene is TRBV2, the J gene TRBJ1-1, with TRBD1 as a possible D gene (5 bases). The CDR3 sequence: CASTRTGGINTEAFF. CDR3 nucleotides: TGTGCCAGCACCCGAACGGGGGGTATTAACACTGAAGCTTTCTTT. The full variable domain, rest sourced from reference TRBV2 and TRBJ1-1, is EPEVTQTPSHQVTQMGQEVILRCVPISNHLYFYWYRQILGQKVEFLVSFYNNEISEKSEIFDDQFSVERPDGSNFTLKIRSTKLEDSAMYFCASTRTGGINTEAFFGQGTRLTVV.